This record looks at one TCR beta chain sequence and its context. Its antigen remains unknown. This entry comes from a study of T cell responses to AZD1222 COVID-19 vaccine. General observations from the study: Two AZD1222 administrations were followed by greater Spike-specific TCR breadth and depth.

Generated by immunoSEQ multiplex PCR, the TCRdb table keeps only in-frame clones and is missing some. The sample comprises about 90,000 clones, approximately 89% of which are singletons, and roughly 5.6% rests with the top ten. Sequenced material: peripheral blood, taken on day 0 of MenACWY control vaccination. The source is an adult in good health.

The CDR3 sequence: CASSLGPAGDSPLHF. The CDR3 bases are TGTGCCAGCAGCTTAGGTCCGGCGGGCGATTCACCCCTCCACTTT. The V and J genes are TRBV7-2 and TRBJ1-6; unclear D gene. V was clipped by 1 base and J by 8 bases, with 12 bases between them. Germline V CDR1 and CDR2: SGHTA, FQGNSA. The length of the CDR3 is 15 residues.